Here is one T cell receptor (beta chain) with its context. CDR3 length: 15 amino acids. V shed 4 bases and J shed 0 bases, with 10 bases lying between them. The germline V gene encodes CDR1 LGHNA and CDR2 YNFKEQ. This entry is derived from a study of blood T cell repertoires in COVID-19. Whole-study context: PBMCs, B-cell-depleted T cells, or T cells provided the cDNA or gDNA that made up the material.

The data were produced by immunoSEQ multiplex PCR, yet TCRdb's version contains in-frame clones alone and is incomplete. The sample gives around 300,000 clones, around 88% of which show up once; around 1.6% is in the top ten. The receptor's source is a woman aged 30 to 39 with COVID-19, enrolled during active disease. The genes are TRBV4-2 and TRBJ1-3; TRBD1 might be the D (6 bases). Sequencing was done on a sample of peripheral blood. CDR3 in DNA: TGTGCCAGCAGCCCCCGGGACAACTCTGGAAACACCATATATTTT. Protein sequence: CASSPRDNSGNTIYF.